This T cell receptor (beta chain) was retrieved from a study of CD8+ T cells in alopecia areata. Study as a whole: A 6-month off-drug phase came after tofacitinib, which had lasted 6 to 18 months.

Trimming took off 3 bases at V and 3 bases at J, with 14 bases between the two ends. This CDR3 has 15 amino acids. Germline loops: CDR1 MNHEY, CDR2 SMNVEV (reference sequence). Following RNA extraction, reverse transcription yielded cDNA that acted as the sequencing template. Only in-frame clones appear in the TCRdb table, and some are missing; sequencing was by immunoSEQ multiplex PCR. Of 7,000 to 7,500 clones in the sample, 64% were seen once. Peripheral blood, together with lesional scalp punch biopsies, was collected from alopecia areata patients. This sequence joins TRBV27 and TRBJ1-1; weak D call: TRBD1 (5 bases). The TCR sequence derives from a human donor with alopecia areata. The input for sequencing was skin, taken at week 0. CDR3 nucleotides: TGTGCCAGCAGTTTGGGACTTTTTTCTTACACTGAAGCTTTCTTT. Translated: CASSLGLFSYTEAFF.